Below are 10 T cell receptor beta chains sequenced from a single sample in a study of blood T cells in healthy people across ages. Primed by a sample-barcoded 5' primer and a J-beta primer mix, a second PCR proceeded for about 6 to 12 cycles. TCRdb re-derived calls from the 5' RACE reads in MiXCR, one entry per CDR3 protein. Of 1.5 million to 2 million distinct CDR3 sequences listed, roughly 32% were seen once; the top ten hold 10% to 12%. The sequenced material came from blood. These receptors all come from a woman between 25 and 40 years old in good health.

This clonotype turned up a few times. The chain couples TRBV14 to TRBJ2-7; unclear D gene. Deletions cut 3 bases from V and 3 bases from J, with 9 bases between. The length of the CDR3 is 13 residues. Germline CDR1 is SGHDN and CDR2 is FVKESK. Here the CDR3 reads CASSHEARYEQYF. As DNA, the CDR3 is TGTGCCAGCAGCCACGAGGCACGCTACGAGCAGTACTTC.

The CDR3 spells CASRSRTGTGAGYTF. Written as DNA, the CDR3 is TGTGCCAGCAGGTCTCGCACCGGGACAGGGGCCGGCTACACCTTC. The V call is TRBV13, the J call TRBJ1-2, with 10 bases matching TRBD1. CDR3 length equals 15 residues. V was clipped by 6 bases and J by 8 bases; unmatched bases: 12. Germline CDR1 and CDR2: PRHDT and FYEKMQ (reference sequence). The full variable domain, with the rest looked up from reference TRBV13 and TRBJ1-2, is AAGVIQSPRHLIKEKRETATLKCYPIPRHDTVYWYQQGPGQDPQFLISFYEKMQSDKGSIPDRFSAQQFSDYHSELNMSSLELGDSALYFCASRSRTGTGAGYTFGSGTRLTVV.

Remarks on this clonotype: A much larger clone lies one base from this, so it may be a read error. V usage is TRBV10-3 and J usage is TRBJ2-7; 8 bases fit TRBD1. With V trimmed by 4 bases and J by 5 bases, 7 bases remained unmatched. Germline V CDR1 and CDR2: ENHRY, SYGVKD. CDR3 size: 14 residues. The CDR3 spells CAISGRQGLDEQYF. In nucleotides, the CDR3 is TGTGCCATCAGTGGAAGACAGGGGCTGGACGAGCAGTACTTC.

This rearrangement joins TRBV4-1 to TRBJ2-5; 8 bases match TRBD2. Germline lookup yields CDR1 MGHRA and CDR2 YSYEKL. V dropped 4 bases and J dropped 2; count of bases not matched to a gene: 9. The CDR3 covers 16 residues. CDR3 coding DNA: TGCGCCAGCAGCCCCCTCCTAACTAGCGGACAAGAGACCCAGTACTTC. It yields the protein CASSPLLTSGQETQYF.

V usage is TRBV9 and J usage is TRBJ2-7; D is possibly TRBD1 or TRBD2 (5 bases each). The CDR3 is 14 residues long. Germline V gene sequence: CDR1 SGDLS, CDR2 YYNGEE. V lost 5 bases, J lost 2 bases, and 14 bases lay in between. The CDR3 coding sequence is TGTGCCAGCAGTGCCGGGGCAGACCCCTACGAGCAGTACTTC. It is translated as CASSAGADPYEQYF.

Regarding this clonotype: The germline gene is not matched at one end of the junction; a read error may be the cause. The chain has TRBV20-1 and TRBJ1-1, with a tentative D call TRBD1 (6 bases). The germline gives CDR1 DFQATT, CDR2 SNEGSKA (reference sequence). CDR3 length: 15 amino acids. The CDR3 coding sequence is TGCAGCGCTAGTGGGGAAGGCAGGGGTCCCACTGAAGCTTTCTTT. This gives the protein CSASGEGRGPTEAFF.

The CDR3: CAISETGRGGYQPQHF. CDR3 coding DNA: TGTGCCATCAGTGAAACGGGTCGTGGGGGATATCAGCCCCAGCATTTT. The rearrangement joins TRBV10-3 to TRBJ1-5, with D tentatively TRBD1 (5 bases). The length of the CDR3 is 16 residues. Germline CDR1 ENHRY, CDR2 SYGVKD. Trimming took off 3 bases at V and 5 bases at J, with 17 bases between the two ends.

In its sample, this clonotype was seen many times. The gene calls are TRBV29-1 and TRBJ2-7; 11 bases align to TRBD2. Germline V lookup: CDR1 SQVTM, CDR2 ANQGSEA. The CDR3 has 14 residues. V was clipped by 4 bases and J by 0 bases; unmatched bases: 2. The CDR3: CSVGGTSGSYEQYF. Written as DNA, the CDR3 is TGCAGCGTTGGGGGGACTAGCGGCTCCTACGAGCAGTACTTC.

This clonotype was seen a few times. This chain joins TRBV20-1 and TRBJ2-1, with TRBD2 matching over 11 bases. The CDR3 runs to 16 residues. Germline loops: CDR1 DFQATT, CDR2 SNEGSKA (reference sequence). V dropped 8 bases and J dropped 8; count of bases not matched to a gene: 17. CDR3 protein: CSSIWSSGGPGDEQFF. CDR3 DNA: TGCAGTTCCATTTGGTCTAGCGGGGGGCCGGGCGATGAGCAGTTCTTC.

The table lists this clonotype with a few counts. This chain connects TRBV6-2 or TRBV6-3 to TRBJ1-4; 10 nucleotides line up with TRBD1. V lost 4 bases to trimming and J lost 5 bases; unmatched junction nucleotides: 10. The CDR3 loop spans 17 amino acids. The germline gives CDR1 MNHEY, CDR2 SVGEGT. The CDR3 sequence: CASSFGQGDMKNEKLFF. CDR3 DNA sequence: TGTGCCAGCAGTTTTGGACAGGGGGATATGAAGAATGAAAAACTGTTTTTT.